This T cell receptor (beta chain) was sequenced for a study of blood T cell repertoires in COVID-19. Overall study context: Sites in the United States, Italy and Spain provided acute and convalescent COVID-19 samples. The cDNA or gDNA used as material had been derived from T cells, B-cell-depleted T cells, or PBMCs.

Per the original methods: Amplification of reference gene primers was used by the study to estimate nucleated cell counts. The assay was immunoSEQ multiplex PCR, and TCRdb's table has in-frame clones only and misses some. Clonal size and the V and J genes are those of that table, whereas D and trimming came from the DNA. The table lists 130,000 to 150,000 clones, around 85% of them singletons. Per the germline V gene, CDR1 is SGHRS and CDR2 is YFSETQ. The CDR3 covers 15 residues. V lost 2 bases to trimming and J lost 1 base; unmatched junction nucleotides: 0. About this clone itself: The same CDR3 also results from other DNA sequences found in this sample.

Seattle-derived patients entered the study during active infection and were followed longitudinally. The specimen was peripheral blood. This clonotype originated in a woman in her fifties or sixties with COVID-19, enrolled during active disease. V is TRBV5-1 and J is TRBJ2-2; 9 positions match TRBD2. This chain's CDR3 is CASSLAGGNTGELFF. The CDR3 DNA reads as TGCGCCAGCAGCTTAGCGGGGGGGAACACCGGGGAGCTGTTTTTT.